This entry is about one TCR beta chain. Assay used: immunoSEQ multiplex PCR; TCRdb lists only in-frame clones, some missing. The sample has about 140,000 clones, around 73% seen once; the top ten hold roughly 9%. This record belongs to a study of blood T cell repertoires in COVID-19. The ends lost 0 bases at V and 5 bases at J; junction bases unmatched: 4. CDR3 length equals 16 residues. Germline V gene sequence: CDR1 LGHNA, CDR2 YNFKEQ. The rearrangement joins TRBV4-2 to TRBJ2-1, with TRBD2 matching 10 bases. This clonotype originated in a woman aged 45-59 years with active or convalescent COVID-19. The sequenced sample was peripheral blood. The CDR3 is CASSQDVGLADNEQFF. Written as DNA, the CDR3 is TGTGCCAGCAGCCAAGATGTAGGACTAGCGGACAATGAGCAGTTCTTC.